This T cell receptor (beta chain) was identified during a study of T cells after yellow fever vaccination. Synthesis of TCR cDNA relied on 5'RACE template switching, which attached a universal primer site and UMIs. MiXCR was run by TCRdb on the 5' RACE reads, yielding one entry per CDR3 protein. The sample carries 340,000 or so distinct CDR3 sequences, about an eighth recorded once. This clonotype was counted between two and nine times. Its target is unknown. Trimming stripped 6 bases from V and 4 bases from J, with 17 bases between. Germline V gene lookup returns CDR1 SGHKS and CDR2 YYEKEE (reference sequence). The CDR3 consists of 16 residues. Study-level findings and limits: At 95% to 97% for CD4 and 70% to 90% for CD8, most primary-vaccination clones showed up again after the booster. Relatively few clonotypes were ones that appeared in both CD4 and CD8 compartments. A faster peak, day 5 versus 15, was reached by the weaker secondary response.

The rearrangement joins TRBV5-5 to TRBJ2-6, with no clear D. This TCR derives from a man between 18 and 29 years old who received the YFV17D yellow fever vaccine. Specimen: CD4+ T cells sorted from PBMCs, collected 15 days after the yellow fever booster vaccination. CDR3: CASIYGTMAGANVLTF. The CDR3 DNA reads TGTGCCAGCATATATGGAACAATGGCCGGGGCCAACGTCCTGACTTTC.